The source of this T cell receptor (beta chain) is a study of cytomegalovirus exposure and HLA in healthy donors. As concerns this clone: As yet, its antigen is unknown.

The germline V gene has CDR1 MGHDK and CDR2 SYGVNS. The CDR3 contains 14 residues. Trimming removed 4 bases from V and 2 bases from J, with 9 bases in between. Study-wide points: Reportedly, TCR beta sequences accurately predicted HLA-A and HLA-B alleles in most subjects.

Vbeta (60) and Jbeta (13) primers were used in the PCR. Per the authors' pipeline: Tens of millions of unique TCR beta chains, 9 million to 11 million shared, were counted in a later analysis. Using immunoSEQ multiplex PCR, the repertoire was profiled, and TCRdb retains in-frame clones only, with some absent. V and J calls and clone size are as listed in that table; D and trimming were resolved from the DNA. The table lists some 160,000 clones, 80% to 85% of them singletons. The TCR comes from a male donor in good health and CMV-seronegative. This chain uses TRBV25-1 with TRBJ2-1; maybe TRBD1 (5 bases). The sample consisted of PBMCs. CDR3 bases: TGTGCCAGCAGTGTGGGGCTTACCTACAATGAGCAGTTCTTC. Protein product: CASSVGLTYNEQFF.